Sequencing of this TCR beta chain was carried out in a study of blood T cell repertoires in COVID-19. Germline V CDR1 and CDR2: GTSNPN, SVGIG (reference sequence). The CDR3 consists of 12 residues. Trimming pared 5 bases from V and 12 bases from J, leaving 14 bases between. Profiling relied on immunoSEQ multiplex PCR, and the TCRdb table lists in-frame clones only, not all of them. Of over 20,000 clones in the sample, about 89% are singletons; the top ten hold 6%. This clone was seen just once. The rearrangement joins TRBV30 to TRBJ1-6; a weak D match, TRBD1 (5 bases). The TCR originated in a human donor in a cohort sampled during active COVID-19. Sequencing was performed on peripheral blood. As DNA, the CDR3 is TGTGCCTGGGAGATCCCGGGGGGACCCCTCCACTTT. Amino acid sequence: CAWEIPGGPLHF. Together with reference TRBV30 and TRBJ1-6, the CDR3 gives the full variable domain: SQTIHQWPATLVQPVGSPLSLECTVEGTSNPNLYWYRQAAGRGLQLLFYSVGIGQISSEVPQNLSASRPQDRQFILSSKKLLLSDSGFYLCAWEIPGGPLHFGNGTRLTVT.